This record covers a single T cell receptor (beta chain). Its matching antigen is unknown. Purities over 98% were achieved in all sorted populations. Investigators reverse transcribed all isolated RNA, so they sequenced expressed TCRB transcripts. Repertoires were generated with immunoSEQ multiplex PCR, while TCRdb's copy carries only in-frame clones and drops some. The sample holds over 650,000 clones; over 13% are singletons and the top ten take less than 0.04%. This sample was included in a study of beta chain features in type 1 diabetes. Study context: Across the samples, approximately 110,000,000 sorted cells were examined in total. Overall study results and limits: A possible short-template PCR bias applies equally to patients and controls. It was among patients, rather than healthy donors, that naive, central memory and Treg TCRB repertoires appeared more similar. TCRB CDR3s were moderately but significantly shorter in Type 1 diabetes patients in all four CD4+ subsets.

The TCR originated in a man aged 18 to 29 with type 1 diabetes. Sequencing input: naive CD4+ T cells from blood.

Here the CDR3 reads CAWSRGGSEETQYF. In nucleotides, the CDR3 is TGTGCCTGGAGCCGGGGGGGTTCAGAAGAGACCCAGTACTTC. This chain connects TRBV30 to TRBJ2-5, with TRBD2 identical over 8 bases. V gave up 3 bases and J gave up 3 bases; unmatched junction bases: 6. Germline values: CDR1 GTSNPN, CDR2 SVGIG (reference sequence). There are 14 residues in the CDR3.